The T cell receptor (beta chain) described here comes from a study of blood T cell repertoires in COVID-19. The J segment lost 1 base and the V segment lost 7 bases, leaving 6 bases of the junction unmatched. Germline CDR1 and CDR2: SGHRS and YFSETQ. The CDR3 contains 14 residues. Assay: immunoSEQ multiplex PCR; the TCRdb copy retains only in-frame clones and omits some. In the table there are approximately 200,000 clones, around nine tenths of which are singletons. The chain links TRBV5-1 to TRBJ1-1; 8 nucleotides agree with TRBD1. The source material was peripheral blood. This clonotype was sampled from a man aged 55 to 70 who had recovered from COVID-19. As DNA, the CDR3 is TGCGCCAGCGTCACGGGGACAGGGAACACTGAAGCTTTCTTT. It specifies CASVTGTGNTEAFF.